This T cell receptor beta chain came from a study of beta chain features in type 1 diabetes. Study results and limitations: Shorter TCRB CDR3s, moderately but significantly so, marked every one of the four CD4+ subsets in Type 1 diabetes patients.

The table lists this clone with many counts. Its antigen is not identified. Sequencing targeted expressed TCRB transcripts, as all isolated RNA had been reverse transcribed. Sequenced naive, central memory and regulatory T cell samples produced an average of approximately 3.5 million reads. The assay was immunoSEQ multiplex PCR, and TCRdb's table has in-frame clones only and misses some. In the table there are almost 350,000 clones, less than 10% of which are singletons. V lost 4 bases and J 7 bases, leaving 10 bases between the germline ends. The CDR3 is 12 amino acids. The germline V gene encodes CDR1 MDHEN and CDR2 SYDVKM.

This sequence originates from a young woman in good health. The chain couples TRBV28 to TRBJ1-1; possibly TRBD1 for D (5 bases). The specimen was central memory CD4+ T cells from blood. CDR3 bases: TGTGCCAGCAGTTCCCCTAGGGGTGAAGCTTTCTTT. The encoded protein is CASSSPRGEAFF.